A single TCR beta chain is shown here with its context. Its cognate antigen is unknown. The entry originates in a study of chemoradiotherapy in HPV16-positive cancers. Study-wide results and limits: Non-HPV-specific T cells did not expand in tumors during treatment, whereas candidate HPV-specific clones and E7-related motifs did.

Clones were read by immunoSEQ multiplex PCR, and TCRdb kept only the in-frame ones, dropping some. The sample comprises tens of thousands of clones, approximately 94% of which are singletons, and roughly 23% rests with the top ten. The length of the CDR3 is 15 residues. Trimming at V came to 7 bases and at J to 2 bases, leaving 4 bases not matched to a gene. Germline CDR1 and CDR2: MDHEN and SYDVKM. This chain links TRBV28 with TRBJ1-4, with 10 nucleotides matching TRBD1. The sequence derives from a human donor with HPV-associated anogenital cancer. Sequenced here: blood, sampled from a patient who underwent chemoradiotherapy. CDR3 DNA: TGTGCCAGCACGGGACAGGGGAGCACTAATGAAAAACTGTTTTTT. Translation: CASTGQGSTNEKLFF.